The rows below give T cell receptor beta chains drawn from one sample of a study of CD8+ T cells in alopecia areata. Sequencing used immunoSEQ multiplex PCR; TCRdb keeps in-frame clones, though not all of them. The sample yields some 80,000 clones, around 66% seen once. The specimen comprised CD8+ T cells sorted from blood, sampled at week 24, from a patient treated with tofacitinib. The receptors originated from a human donor with alopecia areata. Each CDR3 is given without its conserved first and last residue. The order of the fields is V gene, clone size, CDR3 protein. Size tells how often a clone was seen (once, few, many) or the class of an expanded clone, and some rows leave it out.

TRBV4-3 | . | ASSYGQMNTEAF
TRBV11-2 | . | ASSSLPGQGALITYEQY
TRBV4-3 | . | ASSQDRLSGYEQY
TRBV4-2 | . | ASSQGQGNGYT
TRBV9 | . | ASSVVASGRAGHEQY
TRBV27 | once | ASSLYSGELF
TRBV11-2 | few | ASSRLSGDETQY
TRBV5-6 | . | ASSLAVSAGELF
TRBV19 | . | ASSIVANEQF
TRBV2 | . | ASSDSMTSYQETQY
TRBV7-9 | . | ASSLAGVATNEKLF
TRBV13 | . | ASSLPGQGRNEQY
TRBV14 | . | ASSQEDRGVDGYT
TRBV9 | few | ASSATDTQY
TRBV4-3 | . | ASSQDEVSGANVLT
TRBV7-9 | few | ASSRQFYEQY
TRBV27 | . | ASSLGGSSGYT
TRBV6-5 | . | ASSYLWVSGANVLT
TRBV19 | once | ASSISGSSYNEQF
TRBV4-1 | few | ASSQRTGGVETQY
TRBV4-1 | . | ASSQASGYEQY
TRBV14 | . | ASSQPGLAGRIQETQY
TRBV4-1 | . | ASSQVGGAGQPQH
TRBV29-1 | once | SQPRGNEQF
TRBV6-5 | . | ASSPGQGGSPLH
TRBV30 | few | AWSVLPYEQY
TRBV6-5 | . | ASSFDRGNSPLH
TRBV6-6 | few | ASSYPDSPYNEQF
TRBV19 | . | ASSHPGQTYEQY
TRBV9 | . | ASSGRTGELF
TRBV29-1 | . | SVLGQGADGYT
TRBV27 | . | ASSLPLGELF
TRBV4-3 | few | ASSQGTGGYNEQF
TRBV7-9 | . | ASSLLYEEKLF
TRBV4-2 | . | ASSQGPGGEQY
TRBV5-1 | . | ASSLGSGAYEQY
TRBV4-3 | . | ASSQDPLTANYGYT
TRBV30 | . | AWSAPRDWPYTQY
TRBV29-1 | . | SVMTGQETQY
TRBV19 | few | ASRISQGGNTEAF
TRBV13 | . | ASSHTGGLSTEAF
TRBV29-1 | once | SVPGLNTGELF
TRBV4-1 | . | ASSQDSWSEGYEQY
TRBV14 | . | ASSQQAPSEQY
TRBV27 | few | ASTVLGLAGNTDTQY
TRBV5-1 | few | ASSLGAYEQY
TRBV7-3 | . | ASSLSQATYNEQF
TRBV30 | few | AWSAGQGLFEQY
TRBV2 | . | ASSAGQGTTNTDTQY
TRBV27 | . | ASSLLGLGEQF
TRBV2 | . | ASSEALSSAPADTQY
TRBV5-1 | . | ASSSGLAVQETQY
TRBV27 | . | ASSLGQTYEQY
TRBV27 | . | ASRLTGETEAF
TRBV5-6 | . | ASSPTFSGVQETQY